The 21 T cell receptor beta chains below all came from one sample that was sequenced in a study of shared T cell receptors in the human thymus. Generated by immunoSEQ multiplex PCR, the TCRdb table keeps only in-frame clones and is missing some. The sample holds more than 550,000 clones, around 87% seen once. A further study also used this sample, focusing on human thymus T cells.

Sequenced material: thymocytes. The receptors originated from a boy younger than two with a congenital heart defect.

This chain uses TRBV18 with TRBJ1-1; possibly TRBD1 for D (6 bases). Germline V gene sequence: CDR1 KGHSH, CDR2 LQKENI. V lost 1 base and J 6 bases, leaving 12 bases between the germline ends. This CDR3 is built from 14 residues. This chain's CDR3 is CASSPLMPGAEAFF. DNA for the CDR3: TGTGCCAGCTCACCACTGATGCCAGGGGCTGAAGCTTTCTTT.

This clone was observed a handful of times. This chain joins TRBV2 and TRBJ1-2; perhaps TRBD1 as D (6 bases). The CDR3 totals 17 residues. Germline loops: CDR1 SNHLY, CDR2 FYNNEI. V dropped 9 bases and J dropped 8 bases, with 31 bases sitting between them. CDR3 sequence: CARKTSGTTALVPGYTF. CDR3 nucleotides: TGTGCCAGAAAAACGTCCGGGACAACGGCTCTCGTCCCCGGCTACACCTTC. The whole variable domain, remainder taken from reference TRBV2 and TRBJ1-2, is EPEVTQTPSHQVTQMGQEVILRCVPISNHLYFYWYRQILGQKVEFLVSFYNNEISEKSEIFDDQFSVERPDGSNFTLKIRSTKLEDSAMYFCARKTSGTTALVPGYTFGSGTRLTVV.

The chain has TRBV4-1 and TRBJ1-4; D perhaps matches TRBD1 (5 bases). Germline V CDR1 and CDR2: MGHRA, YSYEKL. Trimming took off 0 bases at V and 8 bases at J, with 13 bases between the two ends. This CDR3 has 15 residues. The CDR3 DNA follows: TGCGCCAGCAGCCAAGATAGGCAGGGTTGGGAAAAACTGTTTTTT. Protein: CASSQDRQGWEKLFF.

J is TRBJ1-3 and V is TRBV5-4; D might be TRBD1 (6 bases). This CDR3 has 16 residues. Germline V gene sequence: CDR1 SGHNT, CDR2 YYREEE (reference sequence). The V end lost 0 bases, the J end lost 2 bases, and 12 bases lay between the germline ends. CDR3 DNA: TGTGCCAGCAGCTTGGCCCGGGGGGCGCCTGGAAACACCATATATTTT. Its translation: CASSLARGAPGNTIYF. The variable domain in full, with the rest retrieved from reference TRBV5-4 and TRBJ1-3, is ETGVTQSPTHLIKTRGQQVTLRCSSQSGHNTVSWYQQALGQGPQFIFQYYREEENGRGNFPPRFSGLQFPNYSSELNVNALELDDSALYLCASSLARGAPGNTIYFGEGSWLTVV.

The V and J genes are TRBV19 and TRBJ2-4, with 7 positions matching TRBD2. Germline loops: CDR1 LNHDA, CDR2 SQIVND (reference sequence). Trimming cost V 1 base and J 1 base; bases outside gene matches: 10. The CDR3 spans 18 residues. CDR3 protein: CASSIGGRGELAKNIQYF. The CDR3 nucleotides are TGTGCCAGTAGTATAGGAGGGAGGGGAGAGTTGGCCAAAAACATTCAGTACTTC. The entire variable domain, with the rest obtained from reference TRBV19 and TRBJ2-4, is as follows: DGGITQSPKYLFRKEGQNVTLSCEQNLNHDAMYWYRQDPGQGLRLIYYSQIVNDFQKGDIAEGYSVSREKKESFPLTVTSAQKNPTAFYLCASSIGGRGELAKNIQYFGAGTRLSVL.

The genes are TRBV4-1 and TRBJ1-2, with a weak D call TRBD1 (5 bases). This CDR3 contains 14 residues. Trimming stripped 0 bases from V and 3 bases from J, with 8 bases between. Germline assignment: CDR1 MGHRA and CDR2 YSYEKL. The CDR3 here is CASSQDPGHYGYTF. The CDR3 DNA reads TGCGCCAGCAGCCAAGACCCAGGGCACTATGGCTACACCTTC.

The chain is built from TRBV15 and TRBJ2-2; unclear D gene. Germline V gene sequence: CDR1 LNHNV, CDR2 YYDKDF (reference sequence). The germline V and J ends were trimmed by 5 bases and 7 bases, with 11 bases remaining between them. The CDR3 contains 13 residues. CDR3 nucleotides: TGTGCCACCAGCTCAATTTCCGGCGGGGAGCTGTTTTTT. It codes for CATSSISGGELFF.

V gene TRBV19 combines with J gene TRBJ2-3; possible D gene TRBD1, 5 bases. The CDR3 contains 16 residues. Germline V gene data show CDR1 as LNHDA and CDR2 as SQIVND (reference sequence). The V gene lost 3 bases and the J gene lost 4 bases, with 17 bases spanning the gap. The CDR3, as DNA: TGTGCCAGTAGTATTCCCTGCCAGGGCCACCCAGATACGCAGTATTTT. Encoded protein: CASSIPCQGHPDTQYF.

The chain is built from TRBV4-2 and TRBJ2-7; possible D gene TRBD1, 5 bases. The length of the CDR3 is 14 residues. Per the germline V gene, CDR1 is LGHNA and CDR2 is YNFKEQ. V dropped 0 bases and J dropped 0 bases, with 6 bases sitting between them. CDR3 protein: CASSQDRDSYEQYF. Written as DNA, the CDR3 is TGTGCCAGCAGCCAAGACAGGGACTCCTACGAGCAGTACTTC.

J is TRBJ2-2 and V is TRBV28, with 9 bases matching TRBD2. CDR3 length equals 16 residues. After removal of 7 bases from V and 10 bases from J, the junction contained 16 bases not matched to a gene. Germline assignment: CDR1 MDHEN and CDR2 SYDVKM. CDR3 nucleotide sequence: TGTGCCAGCAAAGTGGCTAGCGGGATTACGGGTGAGGAGCTGTTTTTT. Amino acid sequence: CASKVASGITGEELFF.

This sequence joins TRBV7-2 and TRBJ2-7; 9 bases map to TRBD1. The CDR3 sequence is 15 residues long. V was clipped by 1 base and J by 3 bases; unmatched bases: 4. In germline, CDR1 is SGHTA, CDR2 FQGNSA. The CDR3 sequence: CASSLGPDRGYEQYF. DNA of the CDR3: TGTGCCAGCAGCTTAGGGCCGGACAGGGGCTACGAGCAGTACTTC.

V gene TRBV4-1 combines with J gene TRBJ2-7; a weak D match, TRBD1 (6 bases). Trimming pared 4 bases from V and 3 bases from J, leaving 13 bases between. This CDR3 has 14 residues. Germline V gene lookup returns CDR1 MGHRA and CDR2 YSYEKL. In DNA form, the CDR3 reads TGCGCCAGCAGCCGCCCGGGACACCACTACGAGCAGTACTTC. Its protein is CASSRPGHHYEQYF.

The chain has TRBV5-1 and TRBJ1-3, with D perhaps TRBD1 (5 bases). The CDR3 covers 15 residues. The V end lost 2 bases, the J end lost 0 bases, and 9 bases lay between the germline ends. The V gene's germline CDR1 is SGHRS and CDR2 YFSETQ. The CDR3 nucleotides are TGCGCCAGCAGCTTACAGGCGAACTCTGGAAACACCATATATTTT. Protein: CASSLQANSGNTIYF.

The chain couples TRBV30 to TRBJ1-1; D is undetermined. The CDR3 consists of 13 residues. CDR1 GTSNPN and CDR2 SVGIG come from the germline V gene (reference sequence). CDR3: CALERTMNTEAFF. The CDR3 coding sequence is TGTGCGCTAGAGCGAACAATGAACACTGAAGCTTTCTTT.

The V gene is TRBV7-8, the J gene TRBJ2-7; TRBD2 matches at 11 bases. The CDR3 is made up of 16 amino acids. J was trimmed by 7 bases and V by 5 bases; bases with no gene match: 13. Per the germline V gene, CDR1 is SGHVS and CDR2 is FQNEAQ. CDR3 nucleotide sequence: TGTGCCAGCAGCCCAAGCGGGATTAGCGGGAGGGGAGAGCAGTACTTC. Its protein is CASSPSGISGRGEQYF.

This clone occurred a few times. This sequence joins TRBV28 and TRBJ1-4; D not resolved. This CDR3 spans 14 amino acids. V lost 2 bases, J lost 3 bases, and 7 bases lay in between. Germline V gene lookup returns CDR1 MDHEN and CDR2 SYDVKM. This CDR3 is CASSLVRANEKLFF. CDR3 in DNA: TGTGCCAGCAGTTTAGTGAGGGCTAATGAAAAACTGTTTTTT.

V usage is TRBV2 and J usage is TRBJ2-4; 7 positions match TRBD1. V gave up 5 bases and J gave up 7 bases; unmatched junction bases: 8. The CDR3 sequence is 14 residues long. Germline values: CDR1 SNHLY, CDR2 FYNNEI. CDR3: CASSTTGWGNIQYF. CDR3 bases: TGTGCCAGCAGTACGACAGGGTGGGGGAACATTCAGTACTTC.

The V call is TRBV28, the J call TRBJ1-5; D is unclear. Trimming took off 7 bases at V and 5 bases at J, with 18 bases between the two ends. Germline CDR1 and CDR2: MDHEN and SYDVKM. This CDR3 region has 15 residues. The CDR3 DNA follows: TGTGCCAGCACCCTAGTCCTTGCCGTAGATCAGCCCCAGCATTTT. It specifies CASTLVLAVDQPQHF.

The CDR3 DNA reads TGTGCCAGCAGTGAAGCCCCGGACAGGGAGACTGAAGCTTTCTTT. It encodes CASSEAPDRETEAFF. This chain connects TRBV6-1 to TRBJ1-1; 8 nucleotides match TRBD1. V lost 0 bases, J lost 5 bases, and 5 bases stayed unmatched. This CDR3 region has 15 residues. Germline CDR1 reads MNHNS; CDR2 reads SASEGT.

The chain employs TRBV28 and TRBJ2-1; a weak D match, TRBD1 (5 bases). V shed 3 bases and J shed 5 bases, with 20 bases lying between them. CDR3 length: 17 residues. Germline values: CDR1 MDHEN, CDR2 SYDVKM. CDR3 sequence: CASSFHRPRSSDNEQFF. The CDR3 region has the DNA TGTGCCAGCAGTTTTCACAGGCCCCGCAGCAGCGACAATGAGCAGTTCTTC.

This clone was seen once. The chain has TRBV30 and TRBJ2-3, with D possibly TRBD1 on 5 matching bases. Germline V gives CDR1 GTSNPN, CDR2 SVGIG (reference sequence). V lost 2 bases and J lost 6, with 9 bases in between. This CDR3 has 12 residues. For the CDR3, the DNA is TGTGCCTGGAGTACCAGGGTGGATACGCAGTATTTT. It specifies CAWSTRVDTQYF.